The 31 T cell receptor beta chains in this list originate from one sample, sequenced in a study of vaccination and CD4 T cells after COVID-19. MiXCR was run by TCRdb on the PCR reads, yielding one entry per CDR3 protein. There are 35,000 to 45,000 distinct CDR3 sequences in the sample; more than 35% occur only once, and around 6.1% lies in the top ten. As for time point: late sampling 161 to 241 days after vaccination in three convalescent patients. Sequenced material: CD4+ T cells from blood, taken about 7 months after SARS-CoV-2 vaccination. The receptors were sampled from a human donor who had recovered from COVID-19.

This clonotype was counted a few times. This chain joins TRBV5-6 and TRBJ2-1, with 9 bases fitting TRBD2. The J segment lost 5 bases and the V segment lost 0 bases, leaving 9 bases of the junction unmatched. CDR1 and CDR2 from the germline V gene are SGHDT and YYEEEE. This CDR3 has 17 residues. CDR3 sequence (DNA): TGTGCCAGCAGCTTGGCCGGAGTGGGACTAGCCCACAATGAGCAGTTCTTC. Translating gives CASSLAGVGLAHNEQFF.

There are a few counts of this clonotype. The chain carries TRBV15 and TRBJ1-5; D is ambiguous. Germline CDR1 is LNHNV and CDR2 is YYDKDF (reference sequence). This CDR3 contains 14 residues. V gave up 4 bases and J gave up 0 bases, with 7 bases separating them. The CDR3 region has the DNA TGTGCCACCAGCATACCGGATAGCAATCAGCCCCAGCATTTT. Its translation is CATSIPDSNQPQHF.

The CDR3 nucleotides read TGTGCCAGCAGCTTACCAAGGACTAGCGGGATACCCACAGATACGCAGTATTTT. As protein: CASSLPRTSGIPTDTQYF. This chain uses TRBV7-9 with TRBJ2-3, with 12 bases aligning to TRBD2. Germline CDR1 reads SEHNR; CDR2 reads FQNEAQ (reference sequence). The J segment lost 2 bases and the V segment lost 2 bases, leaving 8 bases of the junction unmatched. CDR3 length equals 18 residues.

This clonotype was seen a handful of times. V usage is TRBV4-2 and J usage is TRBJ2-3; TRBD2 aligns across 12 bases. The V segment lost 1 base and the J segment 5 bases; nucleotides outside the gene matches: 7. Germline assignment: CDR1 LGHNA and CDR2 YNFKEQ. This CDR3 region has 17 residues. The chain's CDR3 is CASSQGPSGRAVDTQYF. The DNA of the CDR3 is TGTGCCAGCAGCCAAGGCCCTAGCGGGAGGGCGGTAGATACGCAGTATTTT.

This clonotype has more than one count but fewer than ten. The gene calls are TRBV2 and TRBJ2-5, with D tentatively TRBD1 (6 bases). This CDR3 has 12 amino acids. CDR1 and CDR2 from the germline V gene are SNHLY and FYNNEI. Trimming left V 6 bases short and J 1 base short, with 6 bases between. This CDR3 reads CASSRGQETQYF. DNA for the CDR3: TGTGCCAGCAGCAGGGGCCAAGAGACCCAGTACTTC. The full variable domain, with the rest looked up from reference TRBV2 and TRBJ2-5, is EPEVTQTPSHQVTQMGQEVILRCVPISNHLYFYWYRQILGQKVEFLVSFYNNEISEKSEIFDDQFSVERPDGSNFTLKIRSTKLEDSAMYFCASSRGQETQYFGPGTRLLVL.

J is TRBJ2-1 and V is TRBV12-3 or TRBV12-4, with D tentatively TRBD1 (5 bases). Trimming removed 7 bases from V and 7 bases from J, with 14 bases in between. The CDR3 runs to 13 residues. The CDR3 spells CASTLRKGNEQFF. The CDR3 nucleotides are TGTGCCAGCACCCTCCGGAAGGGGAATGAGCAGTTCTTC.

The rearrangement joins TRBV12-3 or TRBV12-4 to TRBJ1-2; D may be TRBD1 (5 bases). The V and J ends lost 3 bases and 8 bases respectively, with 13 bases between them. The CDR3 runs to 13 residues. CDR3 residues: CASSFGQGGGYTF. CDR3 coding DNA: TGTGCCAGCAGTTTTGGGCAGGGCGGGGGCTACACCTTC.

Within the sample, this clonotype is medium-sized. CDR3 loop: CASSLAHGQPQHF. The CDR3, as DNA: TGTGCCAGCAGCCTGGCACACGGGCAGCCCCAGCATTTT. This chain joins TRBV7-3 and TRBJ1-5; D is ambiguous. Germline V CDR1 and CDR2: SGHTA, FQGTGA. The CDR3 is made up of 13 amino acids. V was cut by 5 bases and J by 7 bases, with 12 bases left in between.

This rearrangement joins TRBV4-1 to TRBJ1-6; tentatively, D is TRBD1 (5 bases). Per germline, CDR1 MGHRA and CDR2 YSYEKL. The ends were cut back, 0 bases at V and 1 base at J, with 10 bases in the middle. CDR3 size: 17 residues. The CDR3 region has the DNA TGCGCCAGCAGCCAAGATGGGGGGGATTCCTATAATTCACCCCTCCACTTT. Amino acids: CASSQDGGDSYNSPLHF.

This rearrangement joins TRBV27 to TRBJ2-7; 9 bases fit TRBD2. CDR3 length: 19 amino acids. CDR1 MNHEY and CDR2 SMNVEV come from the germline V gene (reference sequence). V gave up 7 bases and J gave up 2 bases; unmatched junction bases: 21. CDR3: CASIDETGLGLAGTYEQYF. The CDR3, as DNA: TGTGCCAGCATTGACGAGACAGGTTTGGGGCTAGCGGGAACCTACGAGCAGTACTTC.

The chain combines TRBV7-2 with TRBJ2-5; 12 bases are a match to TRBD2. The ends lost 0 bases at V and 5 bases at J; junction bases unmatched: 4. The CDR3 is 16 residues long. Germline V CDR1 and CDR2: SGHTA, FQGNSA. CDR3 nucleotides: TGTGCCAGCAGCTTAGCACTAGCGGGAGGTACGGAGACCCAGTACTTC. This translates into CASSLALAGGTETQYF.

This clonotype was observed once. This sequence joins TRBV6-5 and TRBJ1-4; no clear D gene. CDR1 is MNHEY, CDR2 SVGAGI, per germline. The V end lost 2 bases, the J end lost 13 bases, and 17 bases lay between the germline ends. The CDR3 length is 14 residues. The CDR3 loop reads CASSYLNSKRGLFF. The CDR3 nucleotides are TGTGCCAGCAGTTACCTTAACTCCAAACGAGGACTGTTTTTT.

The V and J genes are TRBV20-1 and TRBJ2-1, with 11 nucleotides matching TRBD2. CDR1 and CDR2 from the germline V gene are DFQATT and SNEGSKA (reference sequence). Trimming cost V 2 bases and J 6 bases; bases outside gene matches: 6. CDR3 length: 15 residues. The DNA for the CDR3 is TGCAGTGCTAGACTTAGCGGGAGGGGAGGCAATGAGCAGTTCTTC. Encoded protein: CSARLSGRGGNEQFF.

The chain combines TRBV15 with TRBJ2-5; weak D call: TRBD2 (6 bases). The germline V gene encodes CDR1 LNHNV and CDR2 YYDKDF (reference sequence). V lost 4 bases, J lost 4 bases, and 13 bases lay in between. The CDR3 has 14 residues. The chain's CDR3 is CATSTRTTPETQYF. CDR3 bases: TGTGCCACCAGCACCCGGACTACTCCAGAGACCCAGTACTTC. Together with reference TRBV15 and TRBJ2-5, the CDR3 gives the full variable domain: DAMVIQNPRYQVTQFGKPVTLSCSQTLNHNVMYWYQQKSSQAPKLLFHYYDKDFNNEADTPDNFQSRRPNTSFCFLDIRSPGLGDTAMYLCATSTRTTPETQYFGPGTRLLVL.

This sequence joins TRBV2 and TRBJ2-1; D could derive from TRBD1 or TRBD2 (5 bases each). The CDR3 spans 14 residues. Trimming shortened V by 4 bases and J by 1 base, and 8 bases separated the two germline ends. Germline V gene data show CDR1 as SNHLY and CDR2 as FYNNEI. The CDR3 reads CASSGGFSYNEQFF. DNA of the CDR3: TGTGCCAGCAGTGGGGGGTTTTCCTACAATGAGCAGTTCTTC.

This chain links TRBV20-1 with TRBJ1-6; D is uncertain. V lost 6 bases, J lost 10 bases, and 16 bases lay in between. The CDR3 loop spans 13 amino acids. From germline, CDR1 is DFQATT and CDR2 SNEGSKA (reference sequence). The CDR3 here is CSAPGSLSSPLHF. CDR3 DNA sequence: TGCAGTGCCCCCGGGTCATTAAGCTCACCCCTCCACTTT.

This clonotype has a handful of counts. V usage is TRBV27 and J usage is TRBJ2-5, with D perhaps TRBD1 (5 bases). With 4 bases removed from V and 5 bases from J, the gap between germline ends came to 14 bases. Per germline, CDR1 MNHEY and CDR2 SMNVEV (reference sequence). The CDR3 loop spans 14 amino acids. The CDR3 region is CASSSTVLGETQYF. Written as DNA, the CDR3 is TGTGCCAGCAGTTCGACAGTTTTGGGGGAGACCCAGTACTTC.

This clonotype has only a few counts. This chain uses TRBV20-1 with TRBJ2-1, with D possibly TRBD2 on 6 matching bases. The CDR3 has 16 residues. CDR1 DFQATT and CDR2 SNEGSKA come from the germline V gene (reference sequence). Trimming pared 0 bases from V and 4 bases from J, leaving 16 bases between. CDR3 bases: TGCAGTGCTAGAGATCTGGGTGGACTAACTTACAATGAGCAGTTCTTC. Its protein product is CSARDLGGLTYNEQFF.

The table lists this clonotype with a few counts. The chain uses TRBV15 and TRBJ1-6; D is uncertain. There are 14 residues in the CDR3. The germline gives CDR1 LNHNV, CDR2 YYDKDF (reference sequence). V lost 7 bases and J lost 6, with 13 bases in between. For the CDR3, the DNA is TGTGCCACCACCCACCGGAACCCTAATTCACCCCTCCACTTT. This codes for CATTHRNPNSPLHF.

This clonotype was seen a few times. As DNA, the CDR3 is TGTGCCAGCAGCTTCAGCGGGGCGTCCTACGAGCAGTACTTC. The encoded protein is CASSFSGASYEQYF. The chain is built from TRBV7-2 and TRBJ2-7, with 7 bases matching TRBD2. This CDR3 contains 14 residues. Germline CDR1 and CDR2: SGHTA and FQGNSA. The V segment lost 3 bases and the J segment 1 base; nucleotides outside the gene matches: 3.

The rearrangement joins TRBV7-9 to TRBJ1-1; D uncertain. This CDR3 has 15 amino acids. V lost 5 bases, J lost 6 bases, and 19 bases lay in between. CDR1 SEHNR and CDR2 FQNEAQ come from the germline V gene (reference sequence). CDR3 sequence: CASSLIQTGGPEAFF. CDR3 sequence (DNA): TGTGCCAGCAGCCTGATTCAAACGGGAGGGCCTGAAGCTTTCTTT.

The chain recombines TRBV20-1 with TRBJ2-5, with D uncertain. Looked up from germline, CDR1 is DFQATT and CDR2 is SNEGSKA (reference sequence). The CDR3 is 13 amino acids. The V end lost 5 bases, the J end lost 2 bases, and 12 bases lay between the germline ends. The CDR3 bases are TGCAGTGCTGCTTTAGGATATCAAGAGACCCAGTACTTC. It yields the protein CSAALGYQETQYF.

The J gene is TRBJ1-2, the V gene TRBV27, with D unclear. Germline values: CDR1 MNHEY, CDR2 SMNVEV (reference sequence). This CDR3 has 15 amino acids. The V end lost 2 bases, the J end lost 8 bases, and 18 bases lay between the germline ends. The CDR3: CASSLQVIGRFGYTF. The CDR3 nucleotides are TGTGCCAGCAGTTTACAGGTTATAGGGAGATTCGGCTACACCTTC.

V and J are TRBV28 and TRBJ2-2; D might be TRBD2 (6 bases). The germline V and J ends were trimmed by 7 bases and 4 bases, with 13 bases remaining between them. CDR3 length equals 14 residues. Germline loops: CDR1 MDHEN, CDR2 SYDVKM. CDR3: CASTGGRATGELFF. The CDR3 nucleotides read TGTGCCAGCACCGGGGGACGAGCCACCGGGGAGCTGTTTTTT. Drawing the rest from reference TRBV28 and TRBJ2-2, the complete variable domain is DVKVTQSSRYLVKRTGEKVFLECVQDMDHENMFWYRQDPGLGLRLIYFSYDVKMKEKGDIPEGYSVSREKKERFSLILESASTNQTSMYLCASTGGRATGELFFGEGSRLTVL.

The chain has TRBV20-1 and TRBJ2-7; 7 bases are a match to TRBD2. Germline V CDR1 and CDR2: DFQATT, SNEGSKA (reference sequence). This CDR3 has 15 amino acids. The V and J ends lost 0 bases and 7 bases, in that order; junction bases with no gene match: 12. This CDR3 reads CSARDDSAGVGEQYF. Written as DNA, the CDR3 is TGCAGTGCTAGAGACGACTCGGCGGGAGTTGGGGAGCAGTACTTC.

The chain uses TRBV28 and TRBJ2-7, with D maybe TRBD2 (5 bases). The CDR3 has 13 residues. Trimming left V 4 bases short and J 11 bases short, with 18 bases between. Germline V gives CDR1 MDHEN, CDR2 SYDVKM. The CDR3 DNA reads TGTGCCAGCAGTTCTCCCCCCATGACTACCGAGTACTTC. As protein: CASSSPPMTTEYF. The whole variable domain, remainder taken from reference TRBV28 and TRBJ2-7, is DVKVTQSSRYLVKRTGEKVFLECVQDMDHENMFWYRQDPGLGLRLIYFSYDVKMKEKGDIPEGYSVSREKKERFSLILESASTNQTSMYLCASSSPPMTTEYFGPGTRLTVT.

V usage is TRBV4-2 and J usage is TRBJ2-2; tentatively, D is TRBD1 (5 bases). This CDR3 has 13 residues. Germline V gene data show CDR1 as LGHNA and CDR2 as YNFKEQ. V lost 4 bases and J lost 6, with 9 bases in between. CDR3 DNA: TGTGCCAGCAGCCCCTCACAGGCCGGGGAGCTGTTTTTT. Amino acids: CASSPSQAGELFF.

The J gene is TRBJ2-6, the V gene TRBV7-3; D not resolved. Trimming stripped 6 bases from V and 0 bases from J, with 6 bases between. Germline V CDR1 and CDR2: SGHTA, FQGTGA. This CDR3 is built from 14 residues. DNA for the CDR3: TGTGCCAGCAGTTGGAGCTCTGGGGCCAACGTCCTGACTTTC. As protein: CASSWSSGANVLTF.

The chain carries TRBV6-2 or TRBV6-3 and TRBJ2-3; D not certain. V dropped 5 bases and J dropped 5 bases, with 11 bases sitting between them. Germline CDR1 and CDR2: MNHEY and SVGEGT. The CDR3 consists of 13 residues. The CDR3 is CASSDRVEDTQYF. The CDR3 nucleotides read TGTGCCAGCAGTGATCGTGTGGAAGATACGCAGTATTTT.

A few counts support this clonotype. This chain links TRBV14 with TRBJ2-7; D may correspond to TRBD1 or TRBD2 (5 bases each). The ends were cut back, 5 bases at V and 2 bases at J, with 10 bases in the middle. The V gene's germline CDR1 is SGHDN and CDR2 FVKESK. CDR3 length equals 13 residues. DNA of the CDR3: TGTGCCAGCAGCGACGTGGGGGCCTACGAGCAGTACTTC. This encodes CASSDVGAYEQYF.

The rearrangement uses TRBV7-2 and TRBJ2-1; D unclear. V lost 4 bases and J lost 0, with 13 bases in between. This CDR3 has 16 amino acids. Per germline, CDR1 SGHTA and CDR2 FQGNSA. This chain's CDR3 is CASSSESTLSYNEQFF. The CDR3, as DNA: TGTGCCAGCAGCTCCGAATCAACACTCTCCTACAATGAGCAGTTCTTC. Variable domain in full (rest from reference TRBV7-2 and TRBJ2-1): GAGVSQSPSNKVTEKGKDVELRCDPISGHTALYWYRQSLGQGLEFLIYFQGNSAPDKSGLPSDRFSAERTGGSVSTLTIQRTQQEDSAVYLCASSSESTLSYNEQFFGPGTRLTVL.